The 27 T cell receptor beta chains below come from one sample, sequenced in a study of blood T cells in healthy people across ages. The authors ran a second PCR of roughly 6 to 12 cycles using a sample-barcoded 5' primer and a J-beta primer mix. MiXCR, run by TCRdb on the 5' RACE reads, gives a single entry per CDR3 protein. This table has around 500,000 distinct CDR3 sequences, around half appearing once. The material sequenced was blood. The receptors stem from a man older than 75 in good health.

This clonotype was detected a few times. This could be a read error, since a much larger clone is one nucleotide away. The genes are TRBV6-5 and TRBJ2-5; tentative D call: TRBD2 (7 bases). Germline lookup yields CDR1 MNHEY and CDR2 SVGAGI. This CDR3 comprises 15 residues. The ends were cut back, 7 bases at V and 3 bases at J, with 18 bases in the middle. CDR3 amino acids: CASTRGAREEETQYF. CDR3 nucleotide sequence: TGTGCCAGCACCCGGGGGGCTAGAGAGGAAGAGACCCAGTACTTC.

The V and J genes are TRBV7-2 and TRBJ2-3; TRBD2 matches 8 bases. The ends lost 7 bases at V and 4 bases at J; junction bases unmatched: 10. The CDR3 sequence is 15 residues long. Germline V gives CDR1 SGHTA, CDR2 FQGNSA. This CDR3 is CASTRGAGGSDTQYF. The CDR3, as DNA: TGTGCCAGCACCCGTGGGGCGGGGGGTTCAGATACGCAGTATTTT.

The gene calls are TRBV6-4 and TRBJ2-3; D is undetermined. This CDR3 comprises 15 residues. V was shortened by 5 bases and J by 0 bases, with 12 bases between the two germline ends. Germline lookup yields CDR1 MRHNA and CDR2 SNTAGT. In DNA, the CDR3 is TGTGCCAGCAGTTACCTGGCAGCTAGCACAGATACGCAGTATTTT. This translates into CASSYLAASTDTQYF.

V usage is TRBV29-1 and J usage is TRBJ2-1; D is perhaps TRBD1 (5 bases). The CDR3 covers 10 residues. The V and J ends lost 6 bases and 10 bases respectively, with 10 bases between them. CDR1 and CDR2 from the germline V gene are SQVTM and ANQGSEA. The CDR3 DNA reads as TGCAGCGTCGCCGGACAAGAGCAGTTCTTC. Encoded protein: CSVAGQEQFF.

The rearrangement joins TRBV20-1 to TRBJ2-1; D is perhaps TRBD1 (6 bases). CDR1 DFQATT and CDR2 SNEGSKA come from the germline V gene (reference sequence). The CDR3 is made up of 14 amino acids. Between the trimmed V and J ends, which lost 3 bases and 4 bases, there was a span of 13 bases. CDR3 loop: CSARHAGDYNEQFF. The CDR3 region has the DNA TGCAGTGCTAGGCACGCAGGGGATTACAATGAGCAGTTCTTC.

For the CDR3, the DNA is TGTGCCAGCAGACGGACTAGCGGCCGTGAGCAGTTCTTC. Amino acid sequence: CASRRTSGREQFF. The rearrangement links TRBV3-1 to TRBJ2-1; 10 positions match TRBD2. The germline V gene encodes CDR1 LGHDT and CDR2 YNNKEL (reference sequence). With 6 bases clipped from V and 9 bases from J, the junction kept 5 bases outside the gene matches. This CDR3 comprises 13 residues.

This clonotype was seen ten or more times. The chain uses TRBV6-5 and TRBJ2-3; the D gene is possibly TRBD1 (5 bases). Per the germline V gene, CDR1 is MNHEY and CDR2 is SVGAGI. Trimming took 2 bases from V and 3 from J, leaving 18 bases between them. This CDR3 region has 17 residues. DNA for the CDR3: TGTGCCAGCAGTTACGGGCAGGGCTCCCCAGGGACAGATACGCAGTATTTT. Amino acid sequence: CASSYGQGSPGTDTQYF.

V and J are TRBV9 and TRBJ2-3; 14 bases line up with TRBD2. The J segment lost 7 bases and the V segment lost 7 bases, leaving 2 bases of the junction unmatched. The CDR3 has 13 residues. CDR1 SGDLS and CDR2 YYNGEE come from the germline V gene. The CDR3 nucleotides are TGTGCCAGCGGGACTAGCGGGAGAAATACGCAGTATTTT. It yields the protein CASGTSGRNTQYF.

This clonotype showed up just a few times. This rearrangement joins TRBV29-1 to TRBJ2-7; D uncertain. With 3 bases removed from V and 7 bases from J, the gap between germline ends came to 7 bases. The CDR3 consists of 10 residues. Germline V CDR1 and CDR2: SQVTM, ANQGSEA. CDR3 DNA: TGCAGCGTTGATTCCGGGGAGCAGTACTTC. Its translation is CSVDSGEQYF.

The V call is TRBV7-2, the J call TRBJ2-7; no firm D call. The CDR3 runs to 14 residues. Trimming removed 5 bases at V and 7 bases at J, with 18 bases between. Germline-derived CDR1 and CDR2 are SGHTA and FQGNSA. CDR3 nucleotide sequence: TGTGCCAGCAGCCGACTCGCCTCCTACAATGAGCAGTACTTC. This encodes CASSRLASYNEQYF.

This clonotype was counted between two and nine times. The rearrangement uses TRBV5-1 and TRBJ1-2; no reliable D call. CDR3 length: 15 residues. The V and J ends lost 0 bases and 4 bases respectively, with 13 bases between them. In germline, CDR1 is SGHRS, CDR2 YFSETQ. The CDR3 region has the DNA TGCGCCAGCAGCTTGGAAGGGCCTCCTGGCTATGGCTACACCTTC. Translation: CASSLEGPPGYGYTF.

This clonotype was observed once. The chain has TRBV25-1 and TRBJ2-7, with D possibly TRBD1 on 5 matching bases. V dropped 7 bases and J dropped 0 bases, with 13 bases sitting between them. The CDR3 contains 14 residues. The germline V gene has CDR1 MGHDK and CDR2 SYGVNS. DNA for the CDR3: TGTGCCAGCACCCCAGGGATCCCCTCCTACGAGCAGTACTTC. Translation: CASTPGIPSYEQYF.

The chain carries TRBV5-4 and TRBJ2-1; possible D gene TRBD2, 6 bases. The CDR3 has 15 residues. V was trimmed by 4 bases and J by 4 bases, leaving 15 bases between them. Germline V gene data show CDR1 as SGHNT and CDR2 as YYREEE (reference sequence). CDR3 residues: CASSDGSGFYNEQFF. The DNA for the CDR3 is TGTGCCAGCAGCGACGGGAGCGGGTTTTACAATGAGCAGTTCTTC.

The gene calls are TRBV12-3 or TRBV12-4 and TRBJ2-1; TRBD2 matches at 13 bases. V was clipped by 5 bases and J by 7 bases; unmatched bases: 8. The CDR3 spans 16 residues. This chain's CDR3 is CASSPPGLAGANEQFF. Here the CDR3 DNA reads TGTGCCAGCAGTCCCCCCGGACTAGCGGGAGCAAATGAGCAGTTCTTC.

This clonotype was picked up a small number of times. The chain links TRBV29-1 to TRBJ2-1; 9 nucleotides match TRBD2. V shed 2 bases, J shed 7 bases, and the junction held 6 bases outside the gene matches. Germline CDR1 SQVTM, CDR2 ANQGSEA. This CDR3 region has 14 residues. The CDR3 DNA follows: TGCAGCGTTGAATCCAGCGGGAGGCTGAATGAGCAGTTCTTC. Translation: CSVESSGRLNEQFF.

This chain connects TRBV20-1 to TRBJ2-5, with TRBD1 matching over 9 bases. The V and J ends lost 6 bases and 11 bases, in that order; junction bases with no gene match: 13. From germline, CDR1 is DFQATT and CDR2 SNEGSKA (reference sequence). This CDR3 region has 13 residues. Written as DNA, the CDR3 is TGCAGTGCCAACAGGGGGCTTGCCTACAAGCAGTACTTC. Encoded protein: CSANRGLAYKQYF.

The genes are TRBV7-3 and TRBJ2-3, with D possibly matching TRBD1 (6 bases). The CDR3 consists of 15 residues. V gave up 5 bases and J gave up 2 bases, with 14 bases separating them. Germline-derived CDR1 and CDR2 are SGHTA and FQGTGA. CDR3 sequence: CASSHYGQPTDTQYF. As DNA, the CDR3 is TGTGCCAGCAGCCACTACGGACAGCCCACAGATACGCAGTATTTT.

The chain recombines TRBV27 with TRBJ2-7, with D possibly matching TRBD1 (7 bases). The last part of the DNA fits TRBJ2-5 better; the J call may be wrong. The CDR3 totals 16 residues. Germline V gives CDR1 MNHEY, CDR2 SMNVEV (reference sequence). The CDR3 loop is CASSLWAGQWLETQYF. The CDR3 region has the DNA TGTGCCAGCAGTTTATGGGCGGGACAGTGGTTGGAGACCCAGTACTTC.

The rearrangement joins TRBV7-2 to TRBJ1-6; D is unresolved. V was pared by 1 base and J by 1 base, with 11 bases between. The CDR3 runs 17 residues. The germline V gene encodes CDR1 SGHTA and CDR2 FQGNSA. CDR3 protein: CASSLDGVGSYNSPLHF. The CDR3 coding sequence is TGTGCCAGCAGCTTAGACGGGGTGGGGTCCTATAATTCACCCCTCCACTTT.

V usage is TRBV29-1 and J usage is TRBJ1-2, with D uncertain. Per the germline V gene, CDR1 is SQVTM and CDR2 is ANQGSEA. Trimming removed 2 bases from V and 5 bases from J, with 6 bases in between. The CDR3 is 11 residues long. The CDR3 DNA reads TGCAGCGTTGAAAGAGGATATGGCTACACCTTC. Its protein product is CSVERGYGYTF.

CDR3 in amino acids: CASSVAGGGYTF. The CDR3 nucleotides read TGTGCCAGCAGCGTAGCAGGGGGTGGCTACACCTTC. The chain uses TRBV9 and TRBJ1-2, with 7 positions matching TRBD1. Germline CDR1 is SGDLS and CDR2 is YYNGEE. The ends lost 0 bases at V and 7 bases at J; junction bases unmatched: 0. The CDR3 loop spans 12 amino acids.

This chain links TRBV5-1 with TRBJ1-4; no firm D call. The CDR3 totals 16 residues. The V end was cut by 1 base, the J end by 4 bases, with 14 bases between. Germline V gives CDR1 SGHRS, CDR2 YFSETQ. In DNA form, the CDR3 reads TGCGCCAGCAGCTTGAAAGGAGGGCCGAATAATGAAAAACTGTTTTTT. Amino acid sequence: CASSLKGGPNNEKLFF.

The sample holds one count of this clonotype. The rearrangement joins TRBV6-5 to TRBJ1-6; D is undetermined. The germline V gene encodes CDR1 MNHEY and CDR2 SVGAGI. This CDR3 comprises 15 residues. Trimming pared 6 bases from V and 0 bases from J, leaving 9 bases between. The CDR3: CASRRKGSYNSPLHF. Written as DNA, the CDR3 is TGTGCCAGCAGGAGAAAGGGCTCCTATAATTCACCCCTCCACTTT.

The V gene is TRBV20-1, the J gene TRBJ2-3, with D hard to call. This CDR3 has 14 residues. Per germline, CDR1 DFQATT and CDR2 SNEGSKA (reference sequence). V was pared by 4 bases and J by 4 bases, with 15 bases between. For the CDR3, the DNA is TGCAGTGCTACCACTCGCTCTATCCCAGATACGCAGTATTTT. Translated, it gives CSATTRSIPDTQYF.

This clonotype appeared once. V usage is TRBV14 and J usage is TRBJ2-5, with a possible D match to TRBD2 (6 bases). CDR1 and CDR2 from the germline V gene are SGHDN and FVKESK. This CDR3 has 15 amino acids. The V end lost 1 base, the J end lost 7 bases, and 16 bases lay between the germline ends. The CDR3 region has the DNA TGTGCCAGCAGCCAAGGCGGGGTCAACAGGAGGACCCAGTACTTC. This encodes CASSQGGVNRRTQYF.

The chain carries TRBV20-1 and TRBJ2-1, with TRBD2 matching over 13 bases. V dropped 5 bases and J dropped 7; count of bases not matched to a gene: 8. This CDR3 has 15 amino acids. CDR1 is DFQATT, CDR2 SNEGSKA, per germline (reference sequence). CDR3 in amino acids: CSAPRTSGRRNEQFF. The CDR3 nucleotides are TGCAGTGCTCCTCGGACTAGCGGGAGACGGAATGAGCAGTTCTTC.

This clonotype was counted between two and nine times. This chain connects TRBV20-1 to TRBJ1-6; 9 bases fit TRBD1. The trim removed 3 bases at V and 10 bases at J, leaving 7 bases unmatched. The length of the CDR3 is 14 residues. Germline lookup yields CDR1 DFQATT and CDR2 SNEGSKA (reference sequence). CDR3 in DNA: TGCAGTGCTAGCGCCGGGACAGGGTGGTCACCCCTCCACTTT. It specifies CSASAGTGWSPLHF.